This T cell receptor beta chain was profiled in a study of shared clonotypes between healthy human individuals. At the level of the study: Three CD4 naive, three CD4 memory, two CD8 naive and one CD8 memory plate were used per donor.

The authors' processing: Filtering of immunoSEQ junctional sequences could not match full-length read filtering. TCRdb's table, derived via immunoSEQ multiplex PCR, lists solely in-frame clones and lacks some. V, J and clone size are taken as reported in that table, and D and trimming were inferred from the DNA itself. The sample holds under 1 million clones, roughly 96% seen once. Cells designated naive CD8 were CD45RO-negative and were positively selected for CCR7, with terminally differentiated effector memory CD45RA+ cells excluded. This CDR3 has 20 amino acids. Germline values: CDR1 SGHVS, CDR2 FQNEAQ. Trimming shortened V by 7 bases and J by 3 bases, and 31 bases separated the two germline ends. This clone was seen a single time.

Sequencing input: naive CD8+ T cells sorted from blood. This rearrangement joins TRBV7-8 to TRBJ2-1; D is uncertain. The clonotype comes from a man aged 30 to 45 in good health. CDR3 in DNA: TGTGCCAGCATCTCCCCATACAAGGAACTCCCCACAACCCACTACAATGAGCAGTTCTTC. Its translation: CASISPYKELPTTHYNEQFF.